This TCR beta chain was sequenced in a study of T cell changes during pregnancy in multiple sclerosis. The protocol was immunoSEQ multiplex PCR, while the TCRdb copy is restricted to in-frame clones and leaves out a portion. The sample holds approximately 85,000 clones, roughly 92% seen once. This clone was seen just once. The V gene lost 4 bases and the J gene lost 4 bases, with 10 bases spanning the gap. The germline CDR1 and CDR2 sequences are SGHNT and YYREEE (reference sequence). The CDR3 extends over 13 amino acids. The sample here was peripheral blood, taken in the first trimester of pregnancy. The chain is built from TRBV5-4 and TRBJ2-3; D might be TRBD1 (5 bases). The clonotype was recovered from a female donor with multiple sclerosis, enrolled in a pregnancy study. The CDR3 nucleotides are TGTGCCAGCAGCATACTGACAGCAGATACGCAGTATTTT. This translates into CASSILTADTQYF.